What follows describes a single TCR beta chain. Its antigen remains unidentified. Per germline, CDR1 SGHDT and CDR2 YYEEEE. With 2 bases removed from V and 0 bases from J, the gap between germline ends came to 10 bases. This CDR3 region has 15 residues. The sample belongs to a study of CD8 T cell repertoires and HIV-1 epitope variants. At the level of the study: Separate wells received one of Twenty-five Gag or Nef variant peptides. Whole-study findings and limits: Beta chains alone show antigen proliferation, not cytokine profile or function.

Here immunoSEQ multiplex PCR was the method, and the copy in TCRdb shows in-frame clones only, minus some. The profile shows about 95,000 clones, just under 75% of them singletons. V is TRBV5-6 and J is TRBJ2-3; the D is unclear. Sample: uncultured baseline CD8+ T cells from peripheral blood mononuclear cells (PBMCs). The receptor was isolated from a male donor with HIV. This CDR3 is CASSLSGISTDTQYF. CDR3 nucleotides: TGTGCCAGCAGCTTATCCGGAATTAGCACAGATACGCAGTATTTT.